The T cell receptor beta chain described here comes from a study of identical twins. A universal primer site was created by template switching, with the cDNA bearing unique molecular identifiers. From the 5' RACE reads, TCRdb called clonotypes with MiXCR, one entry per CDR3 protein. Here the sample spans roughly 1,500,000 distinct CDR3 sequences, 32% being singletons. Germline CDR1 and CDR2: MNHEY and SVGAGI. CDR3 size: 15 residues. V was shortened by 0 bases and J by 3 bases, with 11 bases between the two germline ends. This clonotype was recorded a few times. The chain carries TRBV6-5 and TRBJ2-5; no reliable D call. This clonotype was obtained from a newborn girl in good health. Sequencing used cord blood. The CDR3: CASSYSPGPKETQYF. The CDR3 coding sequence is TGTGCCAGCAGTTACTCCCCCGGTCCAAAAGAGACCCAGTACTTC.